The 19 T cell receptor beta chains below all came from one sample that was sequenced in a study of pediatric ulcerative colitis. Sequencing was performed with immunoSEQ multiplex PCR; in TCRdb, only in-frame clones are kept and a portion is missing. The data hold more than 50,000 clones, with about 89% observed a single time. Sequenced material: blood. These receptors all come from a boy aged 5-17 years who was a control in a study of pediatric ulcerative colitis.

The genes are TRBV2 and TRBJ1-2, with a weak D call TRBD1 (5 bases). The CDR3 is 13 amino acids. V dropped 6 bases and J dropped 5 bases, with 13 bases sitting between them. The germline V gene encodes CDR1 SNHLY and CDR2 FYNNEI. The CDR3 nucleotides read TGTGCCAGCAGACCGGGGCGAGGGTATGGCTACACCTTC. Its translation is CASRPGRGYGYTF.

V is TRBV2 and J is TRBJ1-1, with 7 bases aligning to TRBD1. With 8 bases clipped from V and 1 base from J, the junction kept 16 bases outside the gene matches. Per germline, CDR1 SNHLY and CDR2 FYNNEI. The CDR3 extends over 17 amino acids. CDR3 protein: CASETLLTGTENTEAFF. CDR3 bases: TGTGCCAGCGAAACCTTATTAACCGGGACAGAGAACACTGAAGCTTTCTTT.

The rearrangement links TRBV18 to TRBJ1-2; D ambiguous. V lost 2 bases and J 3 bases, leaving 13 bases between the germline ends. Germline V gene data show CDR1 as KGHSH and CDR2 as LQKENI. CDR3 length: 15 amino acids. DNA of the CDR3: TGTGCCAGCTCACCATCAGTAGAGTACTACTATGGCTACACCTTC. Translation: CASSPSVEYYYGYTF. Looking up the rest from reference TRBV18 and TRBJ1-2 gives the full variable domain: NAGVMQNPRHLVRRRGQEARLRCSPMKGHSHVYWYRQLPEEGLKFMVYLQKENIIDESGMPKERFSAEFPKEGPSILRIQQVVRGDSAAYFCASSPSVEYYYGYTFGSGTRLTVV.

V and J are TRBV5-4 and TRBJ1-6; D is ambiguous. The CDR3 has 13 amino acids. Trimming removed 0 bases from V and 4 bases from J, with 2 bases in between. Per germline, CDR1 SGHNT and CDR2 YYREEE (reference sequence). CDR3 DNA: TGTGCCAGCAGCTTGGAATATAATTCACCCCTCCACTTT. Translated, it gives CASSLEYNSPLHF.

In this sample, this clone turned up a few times. The chain recombines TRBV7-2 with TRBJ2-2; TRBD2 aligns across 7 bases. V lost 2 bases to trimming and J lost 2 bases; unmatched junction nucleotides: 5. The CDR3 is 16 amino acids. The germline V gene encodes CDR1 SGHTA and CDR2 FQGNSA. The CDR3 region is CASSLWPSGNTGELFF. The DNA of the CDR3 is TGTGCCAGCAGCTTATGGCCTAGCGGAAACACCGGGGAGCTGTTTTTT.

The chain employs TRBV15 and TRBJ1-2; weak D call: TRBD1 (5 bases). This CDR3 comprises 13 residues. The V gene lost 5 bases and the J gene lost 3 bases, with 10 bases spanning the gap. CDR1 and CDR2 (germline): LNHNV, YYDKDF (reference sequence). The CDR3: CATSWGTDYGYTF. The CDR3 coding sequence is TGTGCCACCAGCTGGGGGACGGACTATGGCTACACCTTC.

CDR3 loop: CASSLVSRGGSDTQYF. The CDR3 DNA is TGTGCCAGCAGCTTGGTTTCGCGGGGGGGCTCAGATACGCAGTATTTT. The chain recombines TRBV5-4 with TRBJ2-3; 9 nucleotides match TRBD2. Germline V lookup: CDR1 SGHNT, CDR2 YYREEE (reference sequence). Trimming removed 0 bases from V and 4 bases from J; junction bases left unmatched: 6. The CDR3 is 16 residues long.

J is TRBJ1-1 and V is TRBV29-1; D perhaps matches TRBD1 (5 bases). The germline CDR1 and CDR2 sequences are SQVTM and ANQGSEA. The CDR3 runs 10 residues. The V end was cut by 4 bases, the J end by 11 bases, with 11 bases between. CDR3 protein: CSVAGGVAFF. DNA of the CDR3: TGCAGCGTTGCTGGGGGTGTTGCTTTCTTT.

This clone was found a few times. The chain carries TRBV19 and TRBJ1-1; no reliable D call. The CDR3 runs 13 residues. Trimming took 6 bases from V and 0 from J, leaving 8 bases between them. The V gene's germline CDR1 is LNHDA and CDR2 SQIVND (reference sequence). For the CDR3, the DNA is TGTGCCAGTAGCGAACAGTTGAACACTGAAGCTTTCTTT. Translated: CASSEQLNTEAFF.

The table lists this clone with a count of one. The V and J genes are TRBV27 and TRBJ1-1; TRBD1 matches at 12 bases. The CDR3 contains 14 residues. After removal of 4 bases from V and 6 bases from J, the junction contained 3 bases not matched to a gene. CDR1 is MNHEY and CDR2 is SMNVEV in the germline V gene (reference sequence). The CDR3 DNA is TGTGCCAGCAGTTCGGGACAGGGGGCGGCTGAAGCTTTCTTT. Translation gives CASSSGQGAAEAFF.

The chain combines TRBV2 with TRBJ1-6; D is undetermined. The CDR3 sequence is 13 residues long. V lost 8 bases and J 0 bases, leaving 5 bases between the germline ends. From germline, CDR1 is SNHLY and CDR2 FYNNEI. The chain's CDR3 is CASSSSYNSPLHF. CDR3 DNA: TGTGCCAGCTCCAGCTCCTATAATTCACCCCTCCACTTT.

This clone was observed a handful of times. The V and J genes are TRBV5-1 and TRBJ1-2; possible D gene TRBD1, 5 bases. Trimming removed 0 bases from V and 4 bases from J, with 10 bases in between. Germline V gives CDR1 SGHRS, CDR2 YFSETQ. This CDR3 is built from 14 residues. CDR3 residues: CASSLDGGAYGYTF. DNA for the CDR3: TGCGCCAGCAGCTTGGACGGCGGGGCCTATGGCTACACCTTC.

The J gene is TRBJ2-1, the V gene TRBV18; tentatively, D is TRBD2 (7 bases). Germline values: CDR1 KGHSH, CDR2 LQKENI. CDR3 length: 16 amino acids. V was trimmed by 2 bases and J by 2 bases, leaving 13 bases between them. This CDR3 reads CASSPRGGGPYNEQFF. The CDR3 DNA sequence: TGTGCCAGCTCACCAAGAGGGGGGGGGCCCTACAATGAGCAGTTCTTC.

The CDR3 loop is CAWRVRDREHEQYF. CDR3 nucleotide sequence: TGTGCCTGGAGGGTCCGGGACAGGGAGCACGAGCAGTACTTC. This rearrangement joins TRBV19 to TRBJ2-7, with 9 bases matching TRBD1. There are 14 residues in the CDR3. J was trimmed by 5 bases and V by 11 bases; bases with no gene match: 13. The germline CDR1 and CDR2 sequences are LNHDA and SQIVND (reference sequence).

The rearrangement uses TRBV4-3 and TRBJ1-1; possibly TRBD1 for D (6 bases). With 1 base removed from V and 3 bases from J, the gap between germline ends came to 15 bases. Germline CDR1 reads LGHNA; CDR2 reads YSLEER. The CDR3 has 16 residues. CDR3 bases: TGCGCCAGCAGCCAAGGATTGGGGGCTGGGTACACTGAAGCTTTCTTT. Translating it yields CASSQGLGAGYTEAFF.

This chain joins TRBV29-1 and TRBJ2-2; D is ambiguous. Trimming removed 7 bases at V and 3 bases at J, with 9 bases between. The V gene's germline CDR1 is SQVTM and CDR2 ANQGSEA. The length of the CDR3 is 12 residues. The CDR3 loop reads CSARSDTGELFF. CDR3 DNA: TGCAGCGCCCGTTCTGACACCGGGGAGCTGTTTTTT.

The chain employs TRBV7-2 and TRBJ2-7; D is ambiguous. The CDR3 is 13 residues long. The V and J ends lost 5 bases and 4 bases respectively, with 12 bases between them. Per germline, CDR1 SGHTA and CDR2 FQGNSA. DNA of the CDR3: TGTGCCAGCAGCACCGGCGCAGAGTACGAGCAGTACTTC. Translating gives CASSTGAEYEQYF.

This clone was counted once. The chain couples TRBV6-5 to TRBJ2-3; the D call may be TRBD1 or TRBD2 (5 bases each). Trimming left V 6 bases short and J 5 bases short, with 15 bases between. CDR3 length equals 14 residues. Germline values: CDR1 MNHEY, CDR2 SVGAGI. DNA of the CDR3: TGTGCCAGCAGAGACTACGGGACCGAAGATACGCAGTATTTT. Amino acid sequence: CASRDYGTEDTQYF.

The V and J genes are TRBV21-1 and TRBJ2-7; TRBD2 is the table's D call and was not checked against the DNA. TRBV21-1 is a pseudogene locus. This CDR3 is built from 13 residues. The chain's CDR3 is CASSKVDGDEQYF. The CDR3 DNA follows: TGTGCCAGCAGCAAAGTCGACGGAGACGAGCAGTACTTC.